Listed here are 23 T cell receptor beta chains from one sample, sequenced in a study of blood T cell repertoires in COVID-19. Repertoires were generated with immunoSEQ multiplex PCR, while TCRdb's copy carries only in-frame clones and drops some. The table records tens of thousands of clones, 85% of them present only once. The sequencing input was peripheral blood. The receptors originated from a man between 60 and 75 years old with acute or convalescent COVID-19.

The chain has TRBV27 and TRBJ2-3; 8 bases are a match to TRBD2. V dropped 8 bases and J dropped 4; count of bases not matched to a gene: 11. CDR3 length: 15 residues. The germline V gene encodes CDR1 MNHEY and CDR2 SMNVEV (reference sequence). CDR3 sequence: CASQHERELPDTQYF. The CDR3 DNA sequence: TGTGCCAGCCAGCACGAGCGGGAGCTTCCAGATACGCAGTATTTT.

CDR3 region: CASSYDFTDTQYF. CDR3 DNA: TGTGCCAGCAGTTACGACTTCACAGATACGCAGTATTTT. V usage is TRBV6-2 or TRBV6-3 and J usage is TRBJ2-3; no reliable D call. The CDR3 is made up of 13 amino acids. Germline V gene lookup returns CDR1 MNHEY and CDR2 SVGEGT. V gave up 2 bases and J gave up 2 bases, with 5 bases separating them.

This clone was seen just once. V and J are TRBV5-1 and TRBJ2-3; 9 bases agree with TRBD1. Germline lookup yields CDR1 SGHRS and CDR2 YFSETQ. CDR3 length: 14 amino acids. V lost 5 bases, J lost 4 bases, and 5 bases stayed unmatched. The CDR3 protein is CASSTGTGPDTQYF. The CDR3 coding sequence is TGCGCCAGCAGTACCGGGACAGGGCCAGATACGCAGTATTTT.

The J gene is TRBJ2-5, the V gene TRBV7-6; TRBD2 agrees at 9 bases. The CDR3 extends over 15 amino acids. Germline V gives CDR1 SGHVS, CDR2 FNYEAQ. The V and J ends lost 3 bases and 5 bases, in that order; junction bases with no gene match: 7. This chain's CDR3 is CASSLRRGGRETQYF. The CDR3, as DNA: TGTGCCAGCAGCTTGAGGCGGGGGGGCCGCGAGACCCAGTACTTC.

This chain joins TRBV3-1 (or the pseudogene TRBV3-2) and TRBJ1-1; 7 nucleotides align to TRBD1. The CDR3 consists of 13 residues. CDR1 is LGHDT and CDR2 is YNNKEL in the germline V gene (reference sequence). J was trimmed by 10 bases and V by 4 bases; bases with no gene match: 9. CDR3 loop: CASSPGTAIVAFF. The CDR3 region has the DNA TGTGCCAGCAGCCCCGGGACAGCAATCGTAGCTTTCTTT.

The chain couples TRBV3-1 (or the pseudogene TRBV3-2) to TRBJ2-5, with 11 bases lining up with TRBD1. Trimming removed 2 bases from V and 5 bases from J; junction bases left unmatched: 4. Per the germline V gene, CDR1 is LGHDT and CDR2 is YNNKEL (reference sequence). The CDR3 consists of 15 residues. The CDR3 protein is CASSQIGTGGETQYF. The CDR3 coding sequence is TGTGCCAGCAGCCAAATCGGGACAGGGGGGGAGACCCAGTACTTC.

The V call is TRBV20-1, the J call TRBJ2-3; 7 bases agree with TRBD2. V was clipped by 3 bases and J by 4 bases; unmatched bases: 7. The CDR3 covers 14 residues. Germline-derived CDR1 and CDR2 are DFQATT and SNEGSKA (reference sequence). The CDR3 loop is CSASYAGAADTQYF. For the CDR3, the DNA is TGCAGTGCTAGTTATGCGGGAGCGGCAGATACGCAGTATTTT.

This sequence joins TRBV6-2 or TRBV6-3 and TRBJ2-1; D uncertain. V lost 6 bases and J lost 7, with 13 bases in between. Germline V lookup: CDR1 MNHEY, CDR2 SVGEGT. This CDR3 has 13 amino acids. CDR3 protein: CASSPPARNEQFF. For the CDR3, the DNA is TGTGCCAGCAGCCCCCCGGCTAGGAATGAGCAGTTCTTC.

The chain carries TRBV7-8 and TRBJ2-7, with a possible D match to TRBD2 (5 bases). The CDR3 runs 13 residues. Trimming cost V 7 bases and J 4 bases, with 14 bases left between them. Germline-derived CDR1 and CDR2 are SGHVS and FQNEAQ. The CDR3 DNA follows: TGTGCCAGCAAATCGCGGGCAAGTTACGAGCAGTACTTC. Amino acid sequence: CASKSRASYEQYF.

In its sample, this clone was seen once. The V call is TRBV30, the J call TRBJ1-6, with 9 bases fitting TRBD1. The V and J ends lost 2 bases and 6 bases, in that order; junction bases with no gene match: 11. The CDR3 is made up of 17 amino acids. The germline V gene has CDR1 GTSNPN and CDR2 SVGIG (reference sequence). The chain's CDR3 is CAWSQPAAGQGNSPLHF. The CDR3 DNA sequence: TGTGCCTGGAGTCAACCCGCGGCGGGACAGGGTAATTCACCCCTCCACTTT.

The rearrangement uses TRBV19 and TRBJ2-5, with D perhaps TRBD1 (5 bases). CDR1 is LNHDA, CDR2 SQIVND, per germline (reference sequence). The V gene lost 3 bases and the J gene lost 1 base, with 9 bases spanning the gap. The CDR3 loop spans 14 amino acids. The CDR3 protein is CASSIGAAQETQYF. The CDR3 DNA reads TGTGCCAGTAGTATTGGGGCAGCCCAAGAGACCCAGTACTTC. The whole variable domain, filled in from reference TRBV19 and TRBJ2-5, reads DGGITQSPKYLFRKEGQNVTLSCEQNLNHDAMYWYRQDPGQGLRLIYYSQIVNDFQKGDIAEGYSVSREKKESFPLTVTSAQKNPTAFYLCASSIGAAQETQYFGPGTRLLVL.

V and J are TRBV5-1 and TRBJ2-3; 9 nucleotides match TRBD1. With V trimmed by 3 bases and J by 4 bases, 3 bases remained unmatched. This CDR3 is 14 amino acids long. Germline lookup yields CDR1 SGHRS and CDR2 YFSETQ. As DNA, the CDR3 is TGCGCCAGCAGCTCCCGGACAGGGGCAGATACGCAGTATTTT. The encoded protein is CASSSRTGADTQYF.

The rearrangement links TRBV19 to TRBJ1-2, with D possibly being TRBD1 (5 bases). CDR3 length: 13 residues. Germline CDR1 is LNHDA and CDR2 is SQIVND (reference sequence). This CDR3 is CATQQEQVYGYTF. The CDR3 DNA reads TGTGCTACCCAACAGGAGCAAGTCTATGGCTACACCTTC.

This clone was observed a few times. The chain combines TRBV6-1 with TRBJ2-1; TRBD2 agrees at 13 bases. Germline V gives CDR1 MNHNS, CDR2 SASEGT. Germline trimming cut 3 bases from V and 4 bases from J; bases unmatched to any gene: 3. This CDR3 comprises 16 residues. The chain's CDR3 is CASSDRTSGSYNEQFF. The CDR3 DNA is TGTGCCAGCAGTGATCGGACTAGCGGGAGTTACAATGAGCAGTTCTTC.

CDR3 sequence reads: CASSIGTGTNTIYF. The CDR3 DNA sequence: TGTGCCAGCAGCATCGGGACAGGGACGAACACCATATATTTT. The chain carries TRBV7-8 and TRBJ1-3; TRBD1 matches 9 bases. CDR3 size: 14 residues. The germline V gene encodes CDR1 SGHVS and CDR2 FQNEAQ. V trimming: 5 bases; J trimming: 7 bases; junction bases outside the gene matches: 6.

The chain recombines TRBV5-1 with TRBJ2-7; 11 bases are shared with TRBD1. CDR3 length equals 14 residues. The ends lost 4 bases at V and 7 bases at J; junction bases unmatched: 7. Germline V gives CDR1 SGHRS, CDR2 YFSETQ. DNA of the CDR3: TGCGCCAGCAGCCAGGGACAGGGGGGAAGAGAGCAGTACTTC. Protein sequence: CASSQGQGGREQYF.

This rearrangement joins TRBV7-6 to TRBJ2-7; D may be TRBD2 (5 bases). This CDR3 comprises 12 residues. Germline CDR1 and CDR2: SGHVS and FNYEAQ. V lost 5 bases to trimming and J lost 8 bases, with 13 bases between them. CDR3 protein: CASSLGENQQYF. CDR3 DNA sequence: TGTGCCAGCAGCCTTGGGGAGAACCAGCAGTACTTC.

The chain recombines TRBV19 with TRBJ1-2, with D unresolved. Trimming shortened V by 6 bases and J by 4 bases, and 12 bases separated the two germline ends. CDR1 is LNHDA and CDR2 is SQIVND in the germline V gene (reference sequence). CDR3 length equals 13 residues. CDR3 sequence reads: CASSLISAYGYTF. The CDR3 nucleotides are TGTGCCAGTAGCCTCATCAGTGCCTATGGCTACACCTTC.

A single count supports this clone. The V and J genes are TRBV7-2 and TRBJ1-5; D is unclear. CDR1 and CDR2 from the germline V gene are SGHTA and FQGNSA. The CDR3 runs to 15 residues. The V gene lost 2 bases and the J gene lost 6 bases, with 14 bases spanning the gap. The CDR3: CASSLWYSGSQPQHF. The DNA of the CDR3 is TGTGCCAGCAGCTTATGGTATTCAGGATCTCAGCCCCAGCATTTT.

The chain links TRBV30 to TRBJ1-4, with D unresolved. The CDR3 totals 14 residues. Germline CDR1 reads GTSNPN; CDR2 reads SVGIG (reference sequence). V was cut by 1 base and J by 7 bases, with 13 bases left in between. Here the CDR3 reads CAWSATPGGEKLFF. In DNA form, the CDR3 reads TGTGCCTGGAGTGCGACCCCGGGAGGTGAAAAACTGTTTTTT.

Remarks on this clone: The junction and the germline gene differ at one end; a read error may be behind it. This chain's CDR3 is CASSQGTSGTSDGAKNIQYF. For the CDR3, the DNA is TGCGCCAGCAGTCAAGGTACTAGCGGGACGAGTGACGGGGCCAAAAACATTCAGTACTTC. The J gene is TRBJ2-4, the V gene TRBV4-1; 10 bases map to TRBD2. The CDR3 consists of 20 residues. The germline V gene encodes CDR1 MGHRA and CDR2 YSYEKL.

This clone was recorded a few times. DNA of the CDR3: TGTGCCAGCAGCTATCGTGCGGGGGCGGGCACAGATACGCAGTATTTT. Residues: CASSYRAGAGTDTQYF. The chain joins TRBV7-2 to TRBJ2-3; tentatively, D is TRBD2 (7 bases). The CDR3 runs to 16 residues. CDR1 is SGHTA, CDR2 FQGNSA, per germline. Deletions cut 4 bases from V and 1 base from J, with 15 bases between.

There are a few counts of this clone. CDR3 sequence: CAISETFRDRGQGNTIYF. The DNA of the CDR3 is TGTGCCATCAGTGAGACCTTTAGGGACAGGGGGCAAGGAAACACCATATATTTT. The V call is TRBV10-3, the J call TRBJ1-3; TRBD1 matches at 12 bases. The CDR3 has 18 amino acids. CDR1 is ENHRY, CDR2 SYGVKD, per germline. The V and J ends lost 2 bases and 4 bases, in that order; junction bases with no gene match: 9.